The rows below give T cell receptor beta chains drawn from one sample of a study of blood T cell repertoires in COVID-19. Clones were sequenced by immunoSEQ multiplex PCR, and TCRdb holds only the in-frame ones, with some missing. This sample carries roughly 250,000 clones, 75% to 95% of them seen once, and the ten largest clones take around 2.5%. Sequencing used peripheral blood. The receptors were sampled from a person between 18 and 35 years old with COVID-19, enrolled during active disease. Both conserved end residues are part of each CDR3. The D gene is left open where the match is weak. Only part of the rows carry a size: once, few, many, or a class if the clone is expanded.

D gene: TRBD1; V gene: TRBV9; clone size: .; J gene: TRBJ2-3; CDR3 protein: CASSVGPGQSTDTQYF; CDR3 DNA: TGTGCCAGCAGCGTAGGCCCGGGACAGAGCACAGATACGCAGTATTTT
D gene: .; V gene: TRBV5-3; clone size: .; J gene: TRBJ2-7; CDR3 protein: CARSFEGEIYYEQYF; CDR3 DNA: TGTGCCAGAAGCTTTGAGGGAGAGATTTACTACGAGCAGTACTTC
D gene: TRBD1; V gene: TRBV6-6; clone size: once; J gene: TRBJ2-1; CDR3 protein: CASSYSAQGVYEQFF; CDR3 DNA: TGTGCCAGCAGTTATTCGGCACAGGGGGTATATGAGCAGTTCTTC
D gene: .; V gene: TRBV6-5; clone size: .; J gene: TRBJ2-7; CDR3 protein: CASSDKTGLYEQYF; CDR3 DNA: TGTGCCAGCAGCGATAAGACAGGCCTCTACGAGCAGTACTTC
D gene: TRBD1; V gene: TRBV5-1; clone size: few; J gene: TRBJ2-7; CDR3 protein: CASHGTGPEAQYF; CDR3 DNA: TGCGCCAGTCACGGGACAGGGCCTGAGGCGCAGTACTTC
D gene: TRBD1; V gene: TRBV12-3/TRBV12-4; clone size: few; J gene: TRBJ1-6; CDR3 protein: CASSFPDRSPLHF; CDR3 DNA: TGTGCCAGCAGTTTCCCGGACAGGTCACCCCTCCACTTT
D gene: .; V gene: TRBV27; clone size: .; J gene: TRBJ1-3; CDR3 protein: CASSLSARLSGNTIYF; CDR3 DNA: TGTGCCAGCAGTTTATCAGCCAGACTCTCTGGAAACACCATATATTTT
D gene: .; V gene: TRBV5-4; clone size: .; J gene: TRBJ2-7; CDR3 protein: CAWTGGFVYEQYF; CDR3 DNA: TGTGCCTGGACGGGGGGCTTTGTCTACGAGCAGTACTTC
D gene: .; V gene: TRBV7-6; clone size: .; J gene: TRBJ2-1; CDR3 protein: CASSSAFRSAGRNEQFF; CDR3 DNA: TGTGCCAGCAGCTCCGCTTTTCGCTCGGCGGGGCGGAATGAGCAGTTCTTC
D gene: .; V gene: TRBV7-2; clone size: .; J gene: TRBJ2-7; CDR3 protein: CASSLDSGLMGEQYF; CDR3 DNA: TGTGCCAGCAGCTTAGATTCTGGACTGATGGGGGAGCAGTACTTC
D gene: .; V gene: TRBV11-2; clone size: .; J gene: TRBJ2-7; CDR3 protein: CASSLGLATVYEQYF; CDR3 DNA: TGTGCCAGCAGCTTAGGGCTAGCGACCGTCTACGAGCAGTACTTC
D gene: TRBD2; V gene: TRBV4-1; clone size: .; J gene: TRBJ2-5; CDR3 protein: CASSQVLAGGETQYF; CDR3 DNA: TGCGCCAGCAGCCAAGTCCTAGCGGGAGGAGAGACCCAGTACTTC
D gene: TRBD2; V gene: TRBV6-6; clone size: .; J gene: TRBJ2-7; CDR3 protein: CASRIGLAGSHEQYF; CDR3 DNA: TGTGCCAGCAGAATTGGACTAGCGGGATCCCACGAGCAGTACTTC
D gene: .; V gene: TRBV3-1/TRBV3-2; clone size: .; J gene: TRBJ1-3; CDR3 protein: CASSQVRVGNTIYF; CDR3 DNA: TGTGCCAGCAGCCAAGTCAGGGTTGGAAACACCATATATTTT
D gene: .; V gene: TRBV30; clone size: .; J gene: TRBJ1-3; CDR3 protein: CAWSPRSAGNTIYF; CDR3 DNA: TGTGCCTGGTCTCCTCGGTCGGCTGGAAACACCATATATTTT
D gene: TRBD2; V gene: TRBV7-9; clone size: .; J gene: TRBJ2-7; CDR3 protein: CASSPHRTSGTTYEQYF; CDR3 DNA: TGTGCCAGCAGCCCTCACCGGACTAGCGGGACGACTTACGAGCAGTACTTC
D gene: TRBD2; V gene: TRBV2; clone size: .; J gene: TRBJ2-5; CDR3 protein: CASSVDPGGQETQYF; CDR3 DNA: TGTGCCAGCAGTGTTGATCCGGGGGGACAAGAGACCCAGTACTTC
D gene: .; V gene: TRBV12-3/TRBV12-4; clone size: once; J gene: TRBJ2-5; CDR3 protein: CASSLLPEAQYF; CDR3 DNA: TGTGCCAGCAGTTTGCTACCCGAGGCCCAGTACTTC
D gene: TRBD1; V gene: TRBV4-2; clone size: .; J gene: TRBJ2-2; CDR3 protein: CASSQGARGNTGELFF; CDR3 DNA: TGTGCCAGCAGCCAGGGGGCCAGGGGGAATACCGGGGAGCTGTTTTTT
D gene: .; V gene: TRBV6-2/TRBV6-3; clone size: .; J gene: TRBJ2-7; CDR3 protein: CASSWRDYEQYF; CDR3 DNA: TGTGCCAGCAGCTGGCGGGACTACGAGCAGTACTTC
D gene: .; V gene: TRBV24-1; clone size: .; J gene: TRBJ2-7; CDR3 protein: CATSDFTGSDEQYF; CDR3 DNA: TGTGCCACCAGTGATTTTACAGGGAGCGACGAGCAGTACTTC
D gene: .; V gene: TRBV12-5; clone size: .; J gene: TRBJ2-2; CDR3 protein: CASGSYTGELFF; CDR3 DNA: TGTGCTAGTGGTTCTTACACCGGGGAGCTGTTTTTT
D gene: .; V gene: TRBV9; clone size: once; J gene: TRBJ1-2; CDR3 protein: CASSVDRTDYGYTF; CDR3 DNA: TGTGCCAGCAGCGTAGACAGGACAGACTATGGCTACACCTTC
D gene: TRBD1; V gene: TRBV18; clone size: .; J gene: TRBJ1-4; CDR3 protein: CASSPRQGHEKLFF; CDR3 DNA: TGTGCCAGCTCACCGAGACAGGGTCATGAAAAACTGTTTTTT
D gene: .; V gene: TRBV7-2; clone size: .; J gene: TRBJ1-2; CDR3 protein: CASSRDTFRPSNYGYTF; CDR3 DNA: TGTGCCAGCAGCCGCGACACCTTTCGTCCGAGTAACTATGGCTACACCTTC
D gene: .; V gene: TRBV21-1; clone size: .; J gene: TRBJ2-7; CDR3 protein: CASSEGADCSSYEQYF; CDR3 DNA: TGTGCCAGCAGCGAAGGGGCGGACTGCAGCTCCTACGAGCAGTACTTC
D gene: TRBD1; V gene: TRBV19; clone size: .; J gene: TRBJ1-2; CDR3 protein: CASRVTGGPGYGYTF; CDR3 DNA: TGTGCCAGTAGGGTAACAGGGGGGCCCGGCTATGGCTACACCTTC
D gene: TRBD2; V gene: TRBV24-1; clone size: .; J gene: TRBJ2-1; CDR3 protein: CATSDLACLGLAGAAANNEQFF; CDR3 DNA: TGTGCCACCAGTGATTTAGCCTGCCTCGGACTAGCGGGAGCAGCGGCCAACAATGAGCAGTTCTTC
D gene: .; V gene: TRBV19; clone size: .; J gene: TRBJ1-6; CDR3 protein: CASSNSRNSPLHF; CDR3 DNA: TGTGCCAGTAGTAATTCGCGCAATTCACCCCTCCACTTT
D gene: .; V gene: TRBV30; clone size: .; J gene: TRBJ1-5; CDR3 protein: CAWSLTGNQPQHF; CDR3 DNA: TGTGCCTGGAGTCTAACAGGGAATCAGCCCCAGCATTTT
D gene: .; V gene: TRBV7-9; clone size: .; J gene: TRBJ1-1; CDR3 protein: CASSLTSGAIAFF; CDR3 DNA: TGTGCCAGCAGCCTTACGTCAGGGGCAATTGCTTTCTTT
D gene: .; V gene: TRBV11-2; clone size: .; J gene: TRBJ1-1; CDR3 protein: CASSNSRTGGADTEAFF; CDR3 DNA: TGTGCCAGCAGCAACTCCCGGACGGGGGGGGCGGACACTGAAGCTTTCTTT
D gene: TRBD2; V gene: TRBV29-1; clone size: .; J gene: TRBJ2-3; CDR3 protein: CSAETSGSSTDTQYF; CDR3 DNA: TGCAGCGCCGAAACTAGCGGGAGCTCCACAGATACGCAGTATTTT
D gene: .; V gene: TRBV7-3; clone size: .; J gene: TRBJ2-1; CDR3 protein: CASRASFGESLENEQFF; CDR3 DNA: TGTGCCAGCAGGGCCAGTTTTGGGGAGTCCTTGGAGAATGAGCAGTTCTTC
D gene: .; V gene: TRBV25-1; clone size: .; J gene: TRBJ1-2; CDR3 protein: CASSDRGELLNYGYTF; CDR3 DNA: TGTGCCAGCAGTGACAGGGGCGAACTCCTCAACTATGGCTACACCTTC
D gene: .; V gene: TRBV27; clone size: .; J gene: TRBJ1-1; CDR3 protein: CASSLSGRGMHANTEAFF; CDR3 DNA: TGTGCCAGCAGTTTATCGGGGAGGGGTATGCATGCGAACACTGAAGCTTTCTTT
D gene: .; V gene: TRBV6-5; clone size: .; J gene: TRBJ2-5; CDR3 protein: CASSYSGGGGQETQYF; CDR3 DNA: TGTGCCAGCAGTTACTCGGGGGGGGGCGGTCAAGAGACCCAGTACTTC
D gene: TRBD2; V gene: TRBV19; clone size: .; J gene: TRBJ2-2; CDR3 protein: CASSIGTSNTGELFF; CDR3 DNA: TGTGCCAGTAGTATAGGGACTAGCAACACCGGGGAGCTGTTTTTT
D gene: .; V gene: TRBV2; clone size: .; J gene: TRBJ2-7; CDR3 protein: CASSGQAIGQYF; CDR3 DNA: TGTGCCAGCAGTGGACAGGCCATAGGGCAGTACTTC
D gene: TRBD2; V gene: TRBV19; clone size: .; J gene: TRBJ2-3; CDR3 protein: CASSKSGSAGDTQYF; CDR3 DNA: TGTGCCAGTAGTAAGAGCGGGAGTGCGGGTGATACGCAGTATTTT
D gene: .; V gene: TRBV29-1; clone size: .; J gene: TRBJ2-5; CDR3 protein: CATKGGTETQYF; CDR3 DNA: TGCGCCACAAAGGGCGGGACAGAGACCCAGTACTTC
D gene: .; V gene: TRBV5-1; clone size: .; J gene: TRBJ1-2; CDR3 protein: CASTYSPSTNYGYTF; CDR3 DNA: TGCGCCAGCACCTACAGTCCTTCAACTAACTATGGCTACACCTTC
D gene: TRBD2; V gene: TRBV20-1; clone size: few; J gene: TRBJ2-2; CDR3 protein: CSASEREPGELFF; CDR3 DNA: TGCAGTGCTAGTGAGCGGGAGCCCGGGGAGCTGTTTTTT
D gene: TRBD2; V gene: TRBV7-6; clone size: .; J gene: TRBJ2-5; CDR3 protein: CASSLVAGALQETQYF; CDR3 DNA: TGTGCCAGCAGCTTAGTAGCGGGAGCACTCCAAGAGACCCAGTACTTC
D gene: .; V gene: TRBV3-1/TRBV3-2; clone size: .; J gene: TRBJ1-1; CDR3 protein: CASSQENWANTEAFF; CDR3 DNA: TGTGCCAGCAGCCAAGAGAATTGGGCGAACACTGAAGCTTTCTTT
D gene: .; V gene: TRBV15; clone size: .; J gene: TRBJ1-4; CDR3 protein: CATRIQYSAGEKLFF; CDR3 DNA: TGTGCCACCCGGATCCAATACTCCGCGGGTGAAAAACTGTTTTTT
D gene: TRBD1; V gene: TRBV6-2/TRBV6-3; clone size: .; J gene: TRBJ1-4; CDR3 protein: CASSQGASGEKLFF; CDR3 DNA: TGTGCCAGCAGTCAGGGGGCGTCGGGTGAAAAACTGTTTTTT
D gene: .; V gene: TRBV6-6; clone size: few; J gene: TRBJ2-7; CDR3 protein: CASSSRGGTGEQYF; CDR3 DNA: TGTGCCAGCAGCTCCCGGGGTGGCACCGGCGAGCAGTACTTC
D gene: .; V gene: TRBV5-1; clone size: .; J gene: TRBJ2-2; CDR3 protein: CASSPSPLENTGELFF; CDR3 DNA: TGCGCCAGCAGCCCGTCCCCCTTAGAGAACACCGGGGAGCTGTTTTTT
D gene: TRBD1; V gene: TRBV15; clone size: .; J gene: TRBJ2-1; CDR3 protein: CATSRDSGQAQREQFF; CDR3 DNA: TGTGCCACCAGCAGAGATTCGGGACAGGCCCAAAGGGAGCAGTTCTTC
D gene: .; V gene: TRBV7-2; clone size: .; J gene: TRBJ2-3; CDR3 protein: CASSPYTDTQYF; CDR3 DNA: TGTGCCAGCAGCCCCTACACAGATACGCAGTATTTT
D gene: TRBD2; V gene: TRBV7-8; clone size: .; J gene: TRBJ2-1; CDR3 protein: CASSLARALADYNEQFF; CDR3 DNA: TGTGCCAGCAGCTTAGCTAGGGCCCTAGCGGACTACAATGAGCAGTTCTTC